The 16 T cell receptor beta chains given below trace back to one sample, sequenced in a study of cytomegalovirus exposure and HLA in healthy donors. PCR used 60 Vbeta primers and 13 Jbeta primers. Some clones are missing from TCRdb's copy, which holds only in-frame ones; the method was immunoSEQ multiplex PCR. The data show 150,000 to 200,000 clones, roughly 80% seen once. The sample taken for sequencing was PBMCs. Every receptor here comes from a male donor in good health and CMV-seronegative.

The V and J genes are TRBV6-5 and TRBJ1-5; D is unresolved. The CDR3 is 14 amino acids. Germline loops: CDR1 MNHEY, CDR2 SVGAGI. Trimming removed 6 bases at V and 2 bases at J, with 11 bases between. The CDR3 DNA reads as TGTGCCAGCAGCCCCAGACTAGGCAATCAGCCCCAGCATTTT. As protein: CASSPRLGNQPQHF.

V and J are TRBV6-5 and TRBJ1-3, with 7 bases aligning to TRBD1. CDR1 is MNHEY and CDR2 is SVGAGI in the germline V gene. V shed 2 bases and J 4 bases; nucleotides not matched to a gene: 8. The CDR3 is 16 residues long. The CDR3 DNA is TGTGCCAGCAGTTACGACACAGGGGCGTTCGGAAACACCATATATTTT. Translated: CASSYDTGAFGNTIYF.

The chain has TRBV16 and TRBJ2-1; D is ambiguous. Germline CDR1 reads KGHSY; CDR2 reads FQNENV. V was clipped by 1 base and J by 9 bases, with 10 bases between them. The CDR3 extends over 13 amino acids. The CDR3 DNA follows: TGTGCCAGCAGCCAATTCGGGTGGGTTGAGCAGTTCTTC. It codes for CASSQFGWVEQFF.

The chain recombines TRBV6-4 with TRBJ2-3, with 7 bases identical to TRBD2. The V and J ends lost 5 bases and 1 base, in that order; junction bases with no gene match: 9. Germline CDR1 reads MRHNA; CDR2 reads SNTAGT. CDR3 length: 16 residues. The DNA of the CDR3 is TGTGCCAGCAGTTACCCGGGAGGTATGGGCACAGATACGCAGTATTTT. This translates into CASSYPGGMGTDTQYF.

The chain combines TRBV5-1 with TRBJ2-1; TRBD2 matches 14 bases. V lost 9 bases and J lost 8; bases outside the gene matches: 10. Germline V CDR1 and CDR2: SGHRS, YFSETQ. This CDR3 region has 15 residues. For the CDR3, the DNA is TGCGCCACCTACTCCGGGACTAGCGGGAGCTATGAGCAGTTCTTC. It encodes CATYSGTSGSYEQFF.

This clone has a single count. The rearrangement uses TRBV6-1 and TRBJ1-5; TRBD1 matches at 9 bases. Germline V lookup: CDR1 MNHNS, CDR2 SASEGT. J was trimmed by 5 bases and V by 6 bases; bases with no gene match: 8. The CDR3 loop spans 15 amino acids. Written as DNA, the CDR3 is TGTGCCAGCAGGAACCCACAGGGGGCCTATCAGCCCCAGCATTTT. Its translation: CASRNPQGAYQPQHF.

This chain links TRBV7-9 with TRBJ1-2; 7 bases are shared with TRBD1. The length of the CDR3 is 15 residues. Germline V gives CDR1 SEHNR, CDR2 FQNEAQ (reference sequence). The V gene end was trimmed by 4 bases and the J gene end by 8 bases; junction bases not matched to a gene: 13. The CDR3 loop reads CASSSWSRDSDGYTF. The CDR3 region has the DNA TGTGCCAGCAGCTCTTGGTCCCGGGACAGCGACGGCTACACCTTC. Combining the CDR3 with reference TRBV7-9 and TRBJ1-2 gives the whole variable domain DTGVSQNPRHKITKRGQNVTFRCDPISEHNRLYWYRQTLGQGPEFLTYFQNEAQLEKSRLLSDRFSAERPKGSFSTLEIQRTEQGDSAMYLCASSSWSRDSDGYTFGSGTRLTVV.

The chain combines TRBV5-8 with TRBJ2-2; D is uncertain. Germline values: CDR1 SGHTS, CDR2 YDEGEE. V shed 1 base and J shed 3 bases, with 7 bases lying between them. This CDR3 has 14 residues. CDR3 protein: CASSLRLDTGELFF. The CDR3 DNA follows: TGTGCCAGCAGCTTGCGACTTGACACCGGGGAGCTGTTTTTT.

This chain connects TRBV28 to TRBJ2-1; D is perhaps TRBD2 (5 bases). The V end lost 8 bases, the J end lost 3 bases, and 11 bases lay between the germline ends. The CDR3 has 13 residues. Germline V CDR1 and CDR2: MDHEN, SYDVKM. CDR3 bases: TGTGCCAGCGAGAGCGGCCTCTACAATGAGCAGTTCTTC. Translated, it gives CASESGLYNEQFF.

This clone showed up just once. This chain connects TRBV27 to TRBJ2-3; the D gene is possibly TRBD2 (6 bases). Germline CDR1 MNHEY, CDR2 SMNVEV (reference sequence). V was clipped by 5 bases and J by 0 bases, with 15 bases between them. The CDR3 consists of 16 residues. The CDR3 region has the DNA TGTGCCAGCAGTCCGCTTAGCGGCCTGAGCACAGATACGCAGTATTTT. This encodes CASSPLSGLSTDTQYF.

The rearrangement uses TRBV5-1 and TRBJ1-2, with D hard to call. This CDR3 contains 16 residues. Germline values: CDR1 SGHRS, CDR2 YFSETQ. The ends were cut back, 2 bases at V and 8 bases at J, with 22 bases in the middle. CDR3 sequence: CASSFSTGYPTSGYTF. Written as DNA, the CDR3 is TGCGCCAGCAGCTTTAGTACGGGGTACCCTACGAGCGGCTACACCTTC.

CDR3 DNA: TGTGCCAGCAGCCAAGATTGGGGGGGATCCTACGAGCAGTACTTC. Encoded protein: CASSQDWGGSYEQYF. The chain links TRBV4-2 to TRBJ2-7; 7 nucleotides line up with TRBD2. Germline values: CDR1 LGHNA, CDR2 YNFKEQ. The V and J ends lost 0 bases and 1 base, in that order; junction bases with no gene match: 3. This CDR3 contains 15 residues.

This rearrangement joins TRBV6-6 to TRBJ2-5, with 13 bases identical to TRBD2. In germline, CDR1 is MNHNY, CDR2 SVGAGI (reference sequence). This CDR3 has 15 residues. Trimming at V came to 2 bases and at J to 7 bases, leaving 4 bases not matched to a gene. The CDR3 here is CASSYGTSGAGTQYF. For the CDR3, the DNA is TGTGCCAGCAGTTACGGGACTAGCGGGGCCGGGACCCAGTACTTC.

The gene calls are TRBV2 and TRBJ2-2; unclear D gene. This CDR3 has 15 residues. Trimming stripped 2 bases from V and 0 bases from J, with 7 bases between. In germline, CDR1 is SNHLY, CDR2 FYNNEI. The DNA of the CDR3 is TGTGCCAGCAGTGAACGGAGTACGAACACCGGGGAGCTGTTTTTT. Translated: CASSERSTNTGELFF.

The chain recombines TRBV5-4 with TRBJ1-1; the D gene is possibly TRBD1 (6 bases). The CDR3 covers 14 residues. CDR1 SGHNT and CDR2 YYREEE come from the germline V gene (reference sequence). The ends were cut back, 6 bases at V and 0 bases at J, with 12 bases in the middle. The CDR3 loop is CASTNDRMNTEAFF. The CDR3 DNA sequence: TGTGCCAGCACCAATGACAGGATGAACACTGAAGCTTTCTTT.

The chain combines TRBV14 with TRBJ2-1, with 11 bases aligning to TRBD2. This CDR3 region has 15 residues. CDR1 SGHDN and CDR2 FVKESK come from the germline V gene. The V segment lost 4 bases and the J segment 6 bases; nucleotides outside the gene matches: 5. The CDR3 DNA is TGTGCCAGCAGCCTACTAGCGGGAGAGGGCAATGAGCAGTTCTTC. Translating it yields CASSLLAGEGNEQFF.